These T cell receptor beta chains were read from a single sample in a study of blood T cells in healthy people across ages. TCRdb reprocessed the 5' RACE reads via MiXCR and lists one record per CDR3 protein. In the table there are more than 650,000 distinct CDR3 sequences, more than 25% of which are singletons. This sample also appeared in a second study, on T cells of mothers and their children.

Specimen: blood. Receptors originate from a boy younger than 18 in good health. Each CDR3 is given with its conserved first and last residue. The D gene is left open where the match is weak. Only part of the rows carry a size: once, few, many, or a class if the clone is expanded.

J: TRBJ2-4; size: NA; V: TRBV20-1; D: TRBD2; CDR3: CSARVPSGGPTKNIQYF; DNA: TGCAGTGCTAGAGTCCCTAGCGGGGGCCCTACCAAAAACATTCAGTACTTC
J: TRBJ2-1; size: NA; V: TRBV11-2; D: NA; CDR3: CASSTTGNEQFF; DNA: TGTGCCAGCAGCACGACAGGAAATGAGCAGTTCTTC
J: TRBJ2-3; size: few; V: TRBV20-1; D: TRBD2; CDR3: CSASGLAGSTDTQYF; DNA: TGCAGTGCATCAGGACTAGCGGGAAGCACAGATACGCAGTATTTT
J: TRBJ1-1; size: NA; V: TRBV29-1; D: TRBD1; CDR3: CSVEGTGGNTEAFF; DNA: TGCAGCGTTGAAGGTACAGGGGGAAACACTGAAGCTTTCTTT
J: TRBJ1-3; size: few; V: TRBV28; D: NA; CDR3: CATQRDKQPSGNTIYF; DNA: TGTGCCACCCAACGGGACAAACAACCCTCTGGAAACACCATATATTTT
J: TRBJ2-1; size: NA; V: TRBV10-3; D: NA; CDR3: CAAGIYNEQFF; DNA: TGTGCCGCCGGGATCTACAATGAGCAGTTCTTC
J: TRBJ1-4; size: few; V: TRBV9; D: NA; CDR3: CASSVEGRSEKLFF; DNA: TGTGCCAGCAGCGTTGAGGGGAGAAGTGAAAAACTGTTTTTT
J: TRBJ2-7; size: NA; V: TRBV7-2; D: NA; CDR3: CASSTTGLPGAEQYF; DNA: TGTGCCAGCAGTACTACGGGACTTCCTGGGGCAGAGCAGTACTTC
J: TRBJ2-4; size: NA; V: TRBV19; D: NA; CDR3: CASSGIQYF; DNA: TGTGCCAGTAGTGGCATTCAGTACTTC
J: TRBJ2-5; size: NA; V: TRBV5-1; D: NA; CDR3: CASSLVLQETETQYF; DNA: TGCGCCAGCAGCTTGGTCTTACAGGAAACAGAGACCCAGTACTTC
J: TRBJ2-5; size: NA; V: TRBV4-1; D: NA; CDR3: CASSQGPGLGRETQYF; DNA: TGCGCCAGCAGCCAAGGGCCCGGATTGGGGCGGGAGACCCAGTACTTC
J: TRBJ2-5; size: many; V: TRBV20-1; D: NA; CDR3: CSAGWETQYF; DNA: TGCAGTGCTGGTTGGGAGACCCAGTACTTC
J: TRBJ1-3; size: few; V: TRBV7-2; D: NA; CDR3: CASSLSLTSGNTIYF; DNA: TGTGCCAGCAGCTTATCTCTTACCTCTGGAAACACCATATATTTT
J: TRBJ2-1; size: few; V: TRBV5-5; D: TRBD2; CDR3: CASSYQLAGGNEQFF; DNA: TGTGCCAGCAGCTACCAACTAGCGGGGGGTAATGAGCAGTTCTTC
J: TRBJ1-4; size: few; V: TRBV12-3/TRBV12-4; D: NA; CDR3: CASSLGAATEKLFF; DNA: TGTGCCAGCAGTTTGGGGGCGGCTACTGAAAAACTGTTTTTT
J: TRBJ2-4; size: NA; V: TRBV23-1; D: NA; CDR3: CASSQQGKTKNIQYF; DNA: TGCGCCAGCAGTCAACAGGGTAAAACCAAAAACATTCAGTACTTC
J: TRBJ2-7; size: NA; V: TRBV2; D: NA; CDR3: CASRWDLYEQYF; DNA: TGTGCCAGCAGGTGGGACCTCTACGAGCAGTACTTC
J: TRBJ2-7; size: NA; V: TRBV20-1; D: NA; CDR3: CSATGDPAAHEQYF; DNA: TGCAGTGCCACTGGAGATCCGGCAGCCCACGAGCAGTACTTC
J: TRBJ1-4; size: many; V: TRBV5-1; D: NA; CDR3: CASSLGQLNEKLFF; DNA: TGTGCCAGCAGTTTAGGACAGCTTAATGAAAAACTGTTTTTT
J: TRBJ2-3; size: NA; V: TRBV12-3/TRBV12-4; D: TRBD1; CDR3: CASLNRGLDTQYF; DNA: TGTGCCAGCTTAAATAGGGGGCTAGATACGCAGTATTTT
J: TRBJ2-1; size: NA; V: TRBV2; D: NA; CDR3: CASGFRGSSYNEQFF; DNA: TGTGCCAGCGGATTCCGGGGGAGCTCCTACAATGAGCAGTTCTTC
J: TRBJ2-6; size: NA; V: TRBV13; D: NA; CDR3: CASSLGPVAANVLTF; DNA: TGTGCCAGCAGCCTGGGCCCCGTGGCGGCCAACGTCCTGACTTTC
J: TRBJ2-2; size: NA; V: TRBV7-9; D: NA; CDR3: CASSDKKGFGTGELFF; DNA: TGTGCCAGCAGCGATAAAAAGGGGTTTGGCACCGGGGAGCTGTTTTTT
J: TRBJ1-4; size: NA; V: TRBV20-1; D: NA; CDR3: CSARSDWGGGKLFF; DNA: TGCAGTGCTAGATCGGATTGGGGCGGTGGAAAACTGTTTTTT
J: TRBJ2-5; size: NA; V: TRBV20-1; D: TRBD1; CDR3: CSARDWFAGQGPSETQYF; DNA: TGCAGTGCTAGAGATTGGTTCGCCGGACAGGGCCCTTCGGAGACCCAGTACTTC
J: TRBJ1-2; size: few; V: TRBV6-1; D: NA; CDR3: CASSNAAGIRDGYTF; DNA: TGTGCCAGCAGCAACGCCGCCGGAATAAGGGATGGCTACACCTTC
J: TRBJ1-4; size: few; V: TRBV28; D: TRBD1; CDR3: CASRRTGGTNEKLFF; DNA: TGTGCCAGCAGGCGAACAGGGGGTACTAATGAAAAACTGTTTTTT
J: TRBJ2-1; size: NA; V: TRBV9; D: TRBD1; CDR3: CASSVTTGGNEQFF; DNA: TGTGCCAGCAGCGTAACCACAGGGGGCAATGAGCAGTTCTTC
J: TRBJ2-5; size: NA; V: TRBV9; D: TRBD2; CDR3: CASSVEPGSGGEETQYF; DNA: TGTGCCAGCAGCGTAGAGCCCGGTAGCGGGGGTGAAGAGACCCAGTACTTC
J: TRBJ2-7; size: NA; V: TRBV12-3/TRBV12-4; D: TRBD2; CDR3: CASSEVRGGGAHEQYF; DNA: TGTGCCAGCAGTGAGGTTAGGGGCGGGGGGGCCCACGAGCAGTACTTC
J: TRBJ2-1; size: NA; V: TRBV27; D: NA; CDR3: CASSLKSGGQREQFF; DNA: TGTGCCAGCAGTTTAAAATCAGGGGGGCAGCGAGAGCAGTTCTTC
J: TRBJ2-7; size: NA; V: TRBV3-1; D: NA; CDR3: CASSQETETYEQYF; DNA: TGTGCCAGCAGCCAAGAGACAGAGACCTACGAGCAGTACTTC
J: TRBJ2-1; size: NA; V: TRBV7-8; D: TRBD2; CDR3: CASSPLRASGTYNEQFF; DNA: TGTGCCAGCAGCCCACTCCGGGCTAGCGGAACCTACAATGAGCAGTTCTTC
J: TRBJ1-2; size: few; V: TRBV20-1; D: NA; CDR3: CSALVLQGNYGYTF; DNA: TGCAGTGCTCTAGTCCTACAGGGAAACTATGGCTACACCTTC
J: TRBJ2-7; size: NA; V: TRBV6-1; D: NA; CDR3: CATDAGYEQYF; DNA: TGTGCCACCGATGCTGGCTACGAGCAGTACTTC
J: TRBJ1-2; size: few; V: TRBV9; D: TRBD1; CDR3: CASSAPGQSNYGYTF; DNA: TGTGCCAGCAGCGCGCCGGGACAGAGTAACTATGGCTACACCTTC
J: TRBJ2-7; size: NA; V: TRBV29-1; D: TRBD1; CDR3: CSVGTAYNEQYF; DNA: TGCAGCGTGGGGACAGCCTACAACGAGCAGTACTTC
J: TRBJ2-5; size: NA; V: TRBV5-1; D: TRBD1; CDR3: CASSLRTGGWETQYF; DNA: TGCGCCAGCAGCTTGAGAACAGGGGGCTGGGAGACCCAGTACTTC
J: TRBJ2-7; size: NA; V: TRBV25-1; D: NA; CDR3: CASSGSENYEQYF; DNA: TGTGCCAGCAGTGGGTCAGAGAATTACGAGCAGTACTTC
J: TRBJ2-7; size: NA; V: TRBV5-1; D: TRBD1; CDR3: CASSYRDRVFEQYF; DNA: TGCGCCAGCAGTTACCGGGACAGAGTTTTTGAGCAGTACTTC
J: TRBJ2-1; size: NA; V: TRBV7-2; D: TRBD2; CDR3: CASSLRGGGHNEQFF; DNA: TGTGCCAGCAGCTTGCGGGGGGGCGGGCACAATGAGCAGTTCTTC
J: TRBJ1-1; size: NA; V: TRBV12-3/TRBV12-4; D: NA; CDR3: CASSLAEGQTEAFF; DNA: TGTGCCAGCAGTCTCGCGGAGGGGCAGACTGAAGCTTTCTTT
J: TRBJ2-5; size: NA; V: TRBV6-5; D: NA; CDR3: CASSYAWYQETQYF; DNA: TGTGCCAGCAGTTATGCCTGGTACCAAGAGACCCAGTACTTC
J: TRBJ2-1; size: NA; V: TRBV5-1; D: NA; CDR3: CASSLVAGHNEQFF; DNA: TGCGCCAGCAGCTTGGTGGCCGGACACAATGAGCAGTTCTTC
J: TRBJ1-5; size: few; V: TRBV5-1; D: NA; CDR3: CASSSQGGNQPQHF; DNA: TGCGCCAGCAGCTCACAGGGAGGGAACCAGCCCCAGCATTTT
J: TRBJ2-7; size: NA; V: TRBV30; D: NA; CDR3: CAWSVGALGYEQYF; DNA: TGTGCCTGGAGTGTGGGCGCTCTAGGCTACGAGCAGTACTTC
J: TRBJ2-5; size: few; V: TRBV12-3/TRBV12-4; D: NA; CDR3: CASSLRSEVETQYF; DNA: TGTGCCAGCAGTCTCCGTAGCGAAGTTGAGACTCAGTACTTC
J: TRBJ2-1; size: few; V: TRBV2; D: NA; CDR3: CASSLDKYEQFF; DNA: TGTGCCAGCAGTCTTGACAAGTATGAGCAGTTCTTC
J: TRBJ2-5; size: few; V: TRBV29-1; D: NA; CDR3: CSVDKGDKAGHNPQETQYF; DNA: TGCAGCGTTGATAAGGGGGATAAGGCGGGACACAACCCCCAAGAGACCCAGTACTTC
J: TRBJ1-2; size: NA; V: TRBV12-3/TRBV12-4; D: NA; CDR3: CASSRPIGYGYTF; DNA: TGTGCCAGCAGTCGCCCGATAGGGTATGGCTACACCTTC
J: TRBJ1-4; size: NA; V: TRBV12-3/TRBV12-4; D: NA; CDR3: CASSPFGPRIEKLFF; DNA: TGTGCCAGCAGCCCTTTCGGCCCCCGAATTGAAAAACTGTTTTTT
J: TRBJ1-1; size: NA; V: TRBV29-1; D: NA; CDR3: CSAGLDGGNTEAFF; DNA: TGCAGCGCCGGGTTGGACGGCGGGAACACTGAAGCTTTCTTT
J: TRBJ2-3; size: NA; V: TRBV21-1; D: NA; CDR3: CASSKGTIAQYF; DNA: TGTGCCAGCAGCAAAGGGACTATTGCGCAGTATTTT
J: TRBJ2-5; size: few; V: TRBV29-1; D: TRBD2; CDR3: CSVAMAGGQETQYF; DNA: TGCAGCGTTGCAATGGCGGGGGGTCAAGAGACCCAGTACTTC
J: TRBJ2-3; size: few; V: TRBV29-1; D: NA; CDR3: CSVEGGLTDTQYF; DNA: TGCAGCGTTGAAGGGGGGCTCACAGATACGCAGTATTTT
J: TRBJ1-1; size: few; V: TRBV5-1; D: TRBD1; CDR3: CASSEAQGARTEAFF; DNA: TGCGCCAGCAGCGAAGCACAGGGGGCGAGGACTGAAGCTTTCTTT
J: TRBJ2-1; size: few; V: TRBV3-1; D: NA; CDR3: CASSLLRGLQTVSSYNEQFF; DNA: TGTGCCAGCAGCCTTTTGAGGGGACTCCAGACCGTCTCCTCCTACAATGAGCAGTTCTTC